Below, one T cell receptor (beta chain) is given with its context. This sample is drawn from a study of OX40 agonist ivuxolimab in advanced cancers. The table came from immunoSEQ multiplex PCR; TCRdb's copy has only in-frame clones and leaves some out. The sample shows about 6,700 clones, 94% of them seen only once. V was cut by 2 bases and J by 1 base, with 7 bases left in between. This CDR3 has 14 residues. Germline CDR1 and CDR2: KGHSH and LQKENI. The sequence came from an adult with an advanced solid tumor such as melanoma, head and neck, liver or kidney cancer. The chain has TRBV18 and TRBJ2-3; D call uncertain. The source material was CD4+ or CD8+ T cells sorted from blood, sampled in a trial of the OX40 agonist ivuxolimab. DNA of the CDR3: TGTGCCAGCTCACCAACTGTGGGCACAGATACGCAGTATTTT. Encoded protein: CASSPTVGTDTQYF.